This T cell receptor (beta chain) was documented in a study of regulatory T cells in long-lasting Graves disease. Findings and limits, study-wide: Whereas approximately 950 public clonotypes were shared by new patients, persistent patients shared more, at 2,741.

This clonotype was counted ten times or more. The antigen remains unidentified. Through Arm-PCR of CDR3 regions and iRepertoire HTBI primers, TCR beta libraries were built. TCRdb itself ran the multiplex PCR reads through MiXCR, one entry per CDR3 protein. The sample has about 470,000 distinct CDR3 sequences, about a fifth seen once. Time point specified: persistent/refractory GD, antithyroid drugs over 5 years with positive TRAb. PBMC RNA served as the TCR library source. Trimming stripped 5 bases from V and 5 bases from J, with 11 bases between. The CDR3 runs to 14 residues. Germline CDR1 and CDR2: SGHRS and YFSETQ.

The sequenced sample was peripheral blood mononuclear cells (PBMCs), obtained when the disease was refractory, from a patient treated with antithyroid drugs. The receptor comes from a female donor with Graves disease. This chain links TRBV5-1 with TRBJ1-6; D is unclear. The CDR3 region has the DNA TGCGCCAGCAGTTCGACGAAGAATAATTCACCCCTCCACTTT. It codes for CASSSTKNNSPLHF.